These 14 T cell receptor beta chains share one sample of origin, sequenced in a study of blood T cells in healthy people across ages. The use of a sample-barcoded 5' primer and a J-beta primer mix characterized a second PCR of roughly 7 to 11 cycles. TCRdb redid the calling of the 5' RACE reads with MiXCR, one entry per CDR3 protein. Among about 640,000 distinct CDR3 sequences listed, under 65% were seen once. Sequencing was carried out using blood. All receptors come from a man aged 55 to 69 in good health.

The chain is built from TRBV27 and TRBJ2-6, with D unclear. V dropped 4 bases and J dropped 0 bases, with 7 bases sitting between them. The CDR3 extends over 15 amino acids. Germline V gives CDR1 MNHEY, CDR2 SMNVEV (reference sequence). Written as DNA, the CDR3 is TGTGCCAGCAGTTCCATATACTCTGGGGCCAACGTCCTGACTTTC. This gives the protein CASSSIYSGANVLTF. The variable domain in full, with the rest retrieved from reference TRBV27 and TRBJ2-6, is EAQVTQNPRYLITVTGKKLTVTCSQNMNHEYMSWYRQDPGLGLRQIYYSMNVEVTDKGDVPEGYKVSRKEKRNFPLILESPSPNQTSLYFCASSSIYSGANVLTFGAGSRLTVL.

A single count supports this clonotype. The rearrangement joins TRBV12-3 or TRBV12-4 to TRBJ2-7; TRBD1 agrees at 9 bases. This CDR3 comprises 15 residues. V dropped 3 bases and J dropped 6; count of bases not matched to a gene: 9. The CDR3 spells CASSLEAGTGSEQYF. CDR3 coding DNA: TGTGCCAGCAGTTTGGAGGCCGGGACAGGGAGCGAGCAGTACTTC.

This clonotype was observed a handful of times. The rearrangement links TRBV12-3 or TRBV12-4 to TRBJ1-2, with TRBD1 identical over 8 bases. This CDR3 region has 13 residues. V shed 4 bases, J shed 3 bases, and the junction held 1 base outside the gene matches. The CDR3 nucleotides are TGTGCCAGCAGTTCGGGACAGGACTATGGCTACACCTTC. Translation gives CASSSGQDYGYTF.

The rearrangement joins TRBV10-2 to TRBJ1-1, with D tentatively TRBD1 (5 bases). Germline V gives CDR1 WSHSY, CDR2 SAAADI. The CDR3 extends over 13 amino acids. The V gene lost 7 bases and the J gene lost 1 base, with 10 bases spanning the gap. The CDR3, as DNA: TGCGCCAGCAAAGGGGCCTCGAACACTGAAGCTTTCTTT. This sequence encodes CASKGASNTEAFF.

The chain couples TRBV6-1 to TRBJ1-1; the D is unclear. Between the trimmed V and J ends, which lost 8 bases and 3 bases, there was a span of 10 bases. CDR3 length: 12 residues. Germline V lookup: CDR1 MNHNS, CDR2 SASEGT. For the CDR3, the DNA is TGTGCCAGCGTGGGATATGACACTGAAGCTTTCTTT. It encodes CASVGYDTEAFF.

The chain links TRBV9 to TRBJ1-2; possible D gene TRBD1, 5 bases. The CDR3 has 14 residues. V was shortened by 3 bases and J by 4 bases, with 13 bases between the two germline ends. In germline, CDR1 is SGDLS, CDR2 YYNGEE. The CDR3 nucleotides read TGTGCCAGCAGCGCCGGGACGGGAACCTATGGCTACACCTTC. This encodes CASSAGTGTYGYTF.

This rearrangement joins TRBV7-8 to TRBJ2-5, with D possibly called TRBD1 or TRBD2 (5 bases each). Germline loops: CDR1 SGHVS, CDR2 FQNEAQ. The V gene lost 5 bases and the J gene lost 11 bases, with 24 bases spanning the gap. This CDR3 is 15 amino acids long. This chain's CDR3 is CASSPSEGYYNEQYF. The DNA for the CDR3 is TGTGCCAGCAGCCCGAGCGAGGGGTACTACAATGAGCAGTACTTC.

The chain combines TRBV5-5 with TRBJ1-2; no clear D. This CDR3 spans 14 amino acids. CDR1 is SGHKS and CDR2 is YYEKEE in the germline V gene (reference sequence). V lost 7 bases to trimming and J lost 8 bases, with 21 bases between them. The CDR3 reads CASCIPNAPSGYTF. The CDR3 coding sequence is TGTGCCAGCTGCATTCCCAATGCGCCGAGCGGCTACACCTTC.

This clonotype has more than one count but fewer than ten. The chain recombines TRBV29-1 with TRBJ1-2; D gene ambiguous. Trimming took 0 bases from V and 6 from J, leaving 8 bases between them. The CDR3 spans 12 residues. Germline CDR1 SQVTM, CDR2 ANQGSEA. The CDR3 bases are TGCAGCGTTGAAGATGTACGGGATGGCTACACCTTC. Translation: CSVEDVRDGYTF.

The chain couples TRBV7-2 to TRBJ2-5, with TRBD1 matching over 8 bases. The CDR3 has 16 amino acids. From germline, CDR1 is SGHTA and CDR2 FQGNSA. The J segment lost 2 bases and the V segment lost 3 bases, leaving 8 bases of the junction unmatched. DNA of the CDR3: TGTGCCAGCAGCTTGGGGCCAGGGACAGGACAAGAGACCCAGTACTTC. It specifies CASSLGPGTGQETQYF.

This chain joins TRBV2 and TRBJ1-1; D ambiguous. The CDR3 runs 14 residues. Germline-derived CDR1 and CDR2 are SNHLY and FYNNEI. V was pared by 8 bases and J by 6 bases, with 19 bases between. CDR3 sequence reads: CASAIGRGGAEAFF. Written as DNA, the CDR3 is TGTGCCAGCGCTATCGGACGGGGTGGGGCTGAAGCTTTCTTT.

This clonotype was observed a handful of times. The rearrangement uses TRBV28 and TRBJ2-1; 12 nucleotides match TRBD2. Trimming removed 4 bases from V and 8 bases from J; junction bases left unmatched: 6. The CDR3 covers 15 residues. Germline assignment: CDR1 MDHEN and CDR2 SYDVKM. For the CDR3, the DNA is TGTGCCAGCAGTTCCGGACTAGCGGGGAGGGATGAGCAGTTCTTC. This sequence encodes CASSSGLAGRDEQFF.

The chain recombines TRBV4-1 with TRBJ2-5; 8 bases agree with TRBD1. The J segment lost 1 base and the V segment lost 6 bases, leaving 7 bases of the junction unmatched. This CDR3 has 15 amino acids. Germline loops: CDR1 MGHRA, CDR2 YSYEKL. Here the CDR3 DNA reads TGCGCCAGCAGATTGATGGACAGGGTCCAAGAGACCCAGTACTTC. Its translation: CASRLMDRVQETQYF.

The genes are TRBV6-5 and TRBJ2-6; possibly TRBD1 for D (5 bases). The CDR3 sequence is 17 residues long. CDR1 is MNHEY, CDR2 SVGAGI, per germline. Trimming removed 0 bases from V and 1 base from J, with 10 bases in between. Here the CDR3 DNA reads TGTGCCAGCAGTTACTCGGTTAGGGGATCTGGGGCCAACGTCCTGACTTTC. Its protein product is CASSYSVRGSGANVLTF.